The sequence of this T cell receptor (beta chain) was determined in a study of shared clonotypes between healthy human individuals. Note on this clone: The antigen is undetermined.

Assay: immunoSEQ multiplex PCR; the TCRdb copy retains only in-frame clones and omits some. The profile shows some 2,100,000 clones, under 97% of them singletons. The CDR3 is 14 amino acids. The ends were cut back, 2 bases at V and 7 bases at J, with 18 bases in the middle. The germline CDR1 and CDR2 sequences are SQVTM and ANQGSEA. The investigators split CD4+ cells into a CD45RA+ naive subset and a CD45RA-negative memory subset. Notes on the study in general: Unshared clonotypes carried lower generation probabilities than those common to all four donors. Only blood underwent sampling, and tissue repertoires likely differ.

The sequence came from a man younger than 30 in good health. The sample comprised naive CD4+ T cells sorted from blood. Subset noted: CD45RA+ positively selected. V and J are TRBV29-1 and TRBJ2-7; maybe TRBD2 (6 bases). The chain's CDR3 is CSVESDSWAGEQYF. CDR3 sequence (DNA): TGCAGCGTTGAAAGTGACAGCTGGGCGGGGGAGCAGTACTTC.